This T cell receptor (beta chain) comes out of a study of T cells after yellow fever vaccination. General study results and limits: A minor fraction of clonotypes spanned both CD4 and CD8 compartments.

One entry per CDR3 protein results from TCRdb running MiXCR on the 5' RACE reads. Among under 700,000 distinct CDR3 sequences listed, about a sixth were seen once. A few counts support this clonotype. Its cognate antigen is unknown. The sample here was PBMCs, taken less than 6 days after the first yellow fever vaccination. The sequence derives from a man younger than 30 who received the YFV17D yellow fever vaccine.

The CDR3 region is CASQIRALDYNEQFF. For the CDR3, the DNA is TGTGCCAGTCAAATCAGGGCCCTGGACTACAATGAGCAGTTCTTC. This sequence joins TRBV19 and TRBJ2-1; tentative D call: TRBD1 (5 bases). Trimming pared 8 bases from V and 3 bases from J, leaving 17 bases between. Germline lookup yields CDR1 LNHDA and CDR2 SQIVND (reference sequence). This CDR3 region has 15 residues.